Listed below are T cell receptor beta chains from one sample, sequenced in a study of T cell changes during pregnancy in multiple sclerosis. Measured with immunoSEQ multiplex PCR; TCRdb has only the in-frame clones, and not every one. The data contain tens of thousands of clones, around 94% of them seen just once; the ten biggest clones take up over 1.5%. The specimen comprised peripheral blood, sampled in the third trimester of pregnancy. These receptors came from a female donor with multiple sclerosis, enrolled in a pregnancy study. The CDR3 runs from the conserved cysteine through the conserved F or W. A D gene is named only where the DNA matches it firmly. Not every row has a clone size; where given, it reads once, few, many or a size class.

TRBJ2-5	TRBD2	TRBV5-4	-	TGTGCCAGCAGCTTACGCCCGGCGGGGGTGGGAGAGACCCAGTACTTC	CASSLRPAGVGETQYF
TRBJ1-1	-	TRBV11-2	-	TGTGCCAGCAGCTTAGTCGGGGGATCGGACACTGAAGCTTTCTTT	CASSLVGGSDTEAFF
TRBJ1-6	TRBD1	TRBV6-5	-	TGTGCCAGCAGCCCGGGACAGGGGGTCTCACCCCTCCACTTT	CASSPGQGVSPLHF
TRBJ2-1	-	TRBV7-9	-	TGTGCCAGCAGCCCCCCGGGAGAGGGGGCTCGGGAGCAGTTCTTC	CASSPPGEGAREQFF
TRBJ2-5	TRBD2	TRBV7-3	-	TGTGCCAGCAGCTTAGGGACTAGCCACCCGAGGGGAGAGACCCAGTACTTC	CASSLGTSHPRGETQYF
TRBJ2-3	-	TRBV29-1	-	TGCAGCGTTGAACACTCTAGCGCTACGCAGTATTTT	CSVEHSSATQYF
TRBJ2-7	TRBD2	TRBV20-1	-	TGCAGTGCTAACCCGGGACTAGCGGAACTCTTC	CSANPGLAELF
TRBJ1-5	-	TRBV28	-	TGTGCCAGCAGGCCAGGGGTCTATCAGCCCCAGCATTTT	CASRPGVYQPQHF
TRBJ2-5	-	TRBV28	-	TGTGCCAGCAGTTTGCGGGTACAAGAGACCCAGTACTTC	CASSLRVQETQYF
TRBJ2-7	TRBD2	TRBV7-8	-	TGTGCCAGCAGCTTAGGGCGCTCTAGCGGACCATACGAGCAGTACTTC	CASSLGRSSGPYEQYF
TRBJ2-1	TRBD1	TRBV7-9	-	TGTGCCAGCAGCTTAGAGGGGGCCAGACAGGGAGAGCAGTTCTTC	CASSLEGARQGEQFF
TRBJ2-1	TRBD1	TRBV5-1	-	TGCGCCAGCAGCTTGGCGACAGGGTGGAATGAGCAGTTCTTC	CASSLATGWNEQFF
TRBJ2-5	-	TRBV7-9	once	TGTGCCAGCAGCTCCAGGCAACCCAGGGGAGAGACCCAGTACTTC	CASSSRQPRGETQYF
TRBJ2-1	TRBD1	TRBV7-6	-	TGTGCCAGCAGCATGACGGGACAGAGAGTCGATGAGCAGTTCTTC	CASSMTGQRVDEQFF
TRBJ1-1	TRBD1	TRBV30	-	TGTGCCGGACAGGAGCCGGGTAGACACACTGAAGCTTTCTTT	CAGQEPGRHTEAFF
TRBJ1-1	TRBD1	TRBV30	-	TGTGCCTGGCATCACCGGGACAGGAGGAACACTGAAGCTTTCTTT	CAWHHRDRRNTEAFF
TRBJ2-4	-	TRBV7-2	-	TGTGCCAGCAGCTTAGCGCGTGGGGCCGACGGTGCCAAAAACATTCAGTACTTC	CASSLARGADGAKNIQYF
TRBJ1-2	TRBD1	TRBV27	-	TGTGCCAGTAGAGAGACCGGGACAGGGACCTATGGCTACACCTTC	CASRETGTGTYGYTF
TRBJ2-7	TRBD1	TRBV5-1	-	TGCGCCAGCAGCTTGGCCCCGACAGGGCGATACGAGCAGTACTTC	CASSLAPTGRYEQYF
TRBJ2-7	-	TRBV6-5	-	TGTGCCAGCGCGGACTCCTACGAGCAGTACTTC	CASADSYEQYF
TRBJ2-6	-	TRBV5-8	once	TGTGCCAGCAGCCCGAGAGCAGGGGCACACTCTGGGGCCAACGTCCTGACTTTC	CASSPRAGAHSGANVLTF
TRBJ2-7	-	TRBV30	-	TGTGCCTGGAGTGTAGTTAGCTACGAGCAGTACTTC	CAWSVVSYEQYF
TRBJ2-1	TRBD2	TRBV7-3	-	TGTGCCAGCAGCTCAACTAGCGGGGGCCGCTTATACAATGAGCAGTTCTTC	CASSSTSGGRLYNEQFF
TRBJ2-7	TRBD2	TRBV7-2	-	TGTGCCAGCAGCGGAGCGGGGGCCCTTTCCTACGAGCAGTACTTC	CASSGAGALSYEQYF
TRBJ2-7	-	TRBV4-1	-	TGCGCCAGCAGCCAAGTAGGGCGGGGGCCATACGAGCAGTACTTC	CASSQVGRGPYEQYF
TRBJ2-1	-	TRBV9	-	TGTGCCAGCAGCGGAAAAACAGGATCAGTCTCCTACAATGAGCAGTTCTTC	CASSGKTGSVSYNEQFF
TRBJ2-1	-	TRBV11-3	-	TGTGCCACTAGGGGGACGGACAATGAGCAGTTCTTC	CATRGTDNEQFF
TRBJ2-3	TRBD2	TRBV27	-	TGTGCCAGCAGTTCACTCCTAGCGGGAATTTCAGATACGCAGTATTTT	CASSSLLAGISDTQYF
TRBJ2-5	TRBD2	TRBV19	-	TGTGCCAGTAGTGTTAGCCGGGGACTAGCGGGAGAGACCCAGTACTTC	CASSVSRGLAGETQYF
TRBJ2-7	TRBD1	TRBV9	-	TGTGCCAGCAGCGTAGCAGGGGGCCCCTACGAGCAGTACTTC	CASSVAGGPYEQYF
TRBJ1-1	TRBD1	TRBV19	-	TGTGCCACCAAAAGAAATCACAGGGGTAACACTGAAGCTTTCTTT	CATKRNHRGNTEAFF
TRBJ2-1	TRBD2	TRBV4-1	-	TGCGCCAGCAGCCAAAGACTAGCGGGGTCCCCCTGGAATGAGCAGTTCTTC	CASSQRLAGSPWNEQFF
TRBJ2-1	TRBD2	TRBV6-4	-	TGTGCCAGCAGTGACGGGCTAGCGGGGGTTGATGAGCAGTTCTTC	CASSDGLAGVDEQFF
TRBJ2-1	TRBD2	TRBV7-6	-	TGTGCCAGCAGCTTAGAAGTTGCAGGGAGTCTAGCGGGGGGAACTGTCAATGAGCAGTTCTTC	CASSLEVAGSLAGGTVNEQFF
TRBJ2-3	TRBD1	TRBV28	-	TGTGCCACATCCAGGGGGAGCACAGATACGCAGTATTTT	CATSRGSTDTQYF
TRBJ1-2	-	TRBV6-6	-	TGTGCCAGCAGACCCGGGTCTCCCTATGGCTACACCTTC	CASRPGSPYGYTF
TRBJ1-2	-	TRBV21-1	-	TGTGCCAGCAGCAAGACAGGGCTTGATGGCTACACCTTC	CASSKTGLDGYTF
TRBJ1-4	-	TRBV7-9	-	TGTGCCAGCAGCCCACAGGGCGTAGGAGAAAAACTGTTTTTT	CASSPQGVGEKLFF
TRBJ1-1	TRBD1	TRBV29-1	once	TGCAGCGTTGAAGAAAGGGGGCTGGGTGAAGCTTTCTTT	CSVEERGLGEAFF
TRBJ1-2	TRBD1	TRBV5-1	-	TGCGCCAGCAGCCCGGACAGGGCGAGTGGTGGCTACACCTTC	CASSPDRASGGYTF
TRBJ2-7	TRBD2	TRBV5-1	-	TGCGCCAGCAGCTTGGGCAGAAGCGGGGGGTCCTACGAGCAGTACTTC	CASSLGRSGGSYEQYF
TRBJ2-1	-	TRBV23-1	-	TGCGCCAGCAGTCATCACGACAGCGAGAGCTCCTACAATGAGCAGTTCTTC	CASSHHDSESSYNEQFF
TRBJ2-1	-	TRBV30	-	TGTGCCTGGGGATCGGGACAAAGCTCCTACAATGAGCAGTTCTTC	CAWGSGQSSYNEQFF
TRBJ2-7	-	TRBV14	-	TGTGCCAGCAGCCAAGTGGACAGCGCCGTCGGAGAGCAGTACTTC	CASSQVDSAVGEQYF
TRBJ2-7	-	TRBV7-8	-	TGTGCCAGCAGCTTAGCCAGGACTCCAAACTACGAGCAGTACTTC	CASSLARTPNYEQYF
TRBJ2-5	TRBD2	TRBV30	-	TGTGCCTGGAGAGGACTAGCGGGAGGTGAACAAGAGACCCAGTACTTC	CAWRGLAGGEQETQYF
TRBJ1-1	-	TRBV18	-	TGTGCCAGCTCAATACAGAATACGAACACTGAAGCTTTCTTT	CASSIQNTNTEAFF
TRBJ2-7	-	TRBV4-3	-	TGCGCCAGCAGCCAAGTATGGACAGAGGGCTACGAGCAGTACTTC	CASSQVWTEGYEQYF
TRBJ2-3	-	TRBV6-1	-	TGTGCCAGCAGTGAAGGGCCTAAGGCGGGGACAGAGACTTTT	CASSEGPKAGTETF
TRBJ2-5	-	TRBV29-1	-	TGCAGCCCCTTGCCTGGGGGACTCTTAAGTCGGGAGACCCAGTACTTC	CSPLPGGLLSRETQYF
TRBJ2-7	-	TRBV7-2	-	TGTGCCAGCAGCGCCTACTACGAGCAGTACTTC	CASSAYYEQYF
TRBJ2-5	-	TRBV5-1	-	TGCGCCAGCAGCTTGGAGTTGGGGACACAAGAGACCCAGTACTTC	CASSLELGTQETQYF
TRBJ2-1	TRBD2	TRBV29-1	-	TGCAGCGTTGTCACTAGCGGAGCAAGCTCCTACAATGAGCAGTTCTTC	CSVVTSGASSYNEQFF
TRBJ1-1	-	TRBV29-1	-	TGCAGCGGTAACCGGGGTAGAGGCGCTGAAGCTTTCTTT	CSGNRGRGAEAFF
TRBJ2-5	TRBD1	TRBV11-3	-	TGTGCCAGCAGCTTCAGTGGGACAGGGGGCTGGGAGACCCAGTACTTC	CASSFSGTGGWETQYF